These 11 T cell receptor beta chains share one sample of origin, sequenced in a study of response to subunit inactivated influenza vaccine. TCRdb redid the calling of the RT-PCR reads with MiXCR, one entry per CDR3 protein. The sample lists approximately 730,000 distinct CDR3 sequences, more than 11% occurring once. This specimen was PBMCs from blood, taken approximately 15 days before vaccination. All receptors derive from a man between 45 and 60 years old who received an inactivated influenza vaccine.

This clonotype showed up just a few times. V is TRBV30 and J is TRBJ1-5; 9 nucleotides match TRBD1. Germline CDR1 and CDR2: GTSNPN and SVGIG (reference sequence). The CDR3 has 17 residues. V dropped 5 bases and J dropped 3; count of bases not matched to a gene: 14. For the CDR3, the DNA is TGTGCCTGGCCCTTTGGACAGGGGCCCGTACCCAATCAGCCCCAGCATTTT. Its protein product is CAWPFGQGPVPNQPQHF.

This clonotype occurred many times. V is TRBV28 and J is TRBJ2-1, with 9 bases that match TRBD2. CDR1 MDHEN and CDR2 SYDVKM come from the germline V gene. This CDR3 spans 17 amino acids. J lost 7 bases, V lost 4 bases, and 14 bases had no gene match. The chain's CDR3 is CASSSAVMRGGRNEQFF. CDR3 nucleotide sequence: TGTGCCAGCAGTTCCGCCGTTATGCGGGGGGGCCGGAATGAGCAGTTCTTC.

This clonotype was detected once. The CDR3 spells CASSLRQGWDTQYF. CDR3 DNA: TGTGCCAGCAGCTTGCGGCAGGGGTGGGATACGCAGTATTTT. This chain uses TRBV11-1 with TRBJ2-3, with a tentative D call TRBD1 (6 bases). The CDR3 has 14 residues. The V end was cut by 3 bases, the J end by 6 bases, with 13 bases between. Germline V gene data show CDR1 as SGHAT and CDR2 as FQDESV (reference sequence).

This clonotype was seen a handful of times. The chain employs TRBV2 and TRBJ2-6; D perhaps matches TRBD2 (5 bases). CDR3 length: 17 residues. In germline, CDR1 is SNHLY, CDR2 FYNNEI. V lost 5 bases and J lost 0, with 14 bases in between. The CDR3 sequence: CASSKRTGNSGANVLTF. In DNA, the CDR3 is TGTGCCAGCAGTAAGCGGACTGGAAACTCTGGGGCCAACGTCCTGACTTTC.

This rearrangement joins TRBV20-1 to TRBJ2-1; perhaps D is TRBD1 or TRBD2 (5 bases each). Trimming took 3 bases from V and 7 from J, leaving 13 bases between them. This CDR3 has 13 residues. Per germline, CDR1 DFQATT and CDR2 SNEGSKA (reference sequence). The CDR3 here is CSASAGARNEQFF. As DNA, the CDR3 is TGCAGTGCTAGTGCCGGGGCGAGGAATGAGCAGTTCTTC.

This chain connects TRBV10-3 to TRBJ2-2; no firm D call. This CDR3 contains 11 residues. Germline lookup yields CDR1 ENHRY and CDR2 SYGVKD. The ends were cut back, 3 bases at V and 8 bases at J, with 4 bases in the middle. CDR3 amino acids: CAISEPGELFF. The CDR3 DNA reads TGTGCCATCAGTGAACCGGGGGAGCTGTTTTTT.

The table lists this clonotype with a few counts. CDR3 sequence: CASSIGQGAIEQYF. CDR3 DNA sequence: TGTGCCAGCAGCATCGGACAGGGGGCGATCGAGCAGTACTTC. This rearrangement joins TRBV7-9 to TRBJ2-7; 11 bases are a match to TRBD1. J lost 6 bases, V lost 5 bases, and 6 bases had no gene match. CDR1 and CDR2 from the germline V gene are SEHNR and FQNEAQ (reference sequence). This CDR3 contains 14 residues.

This clonotype occurred a few times. The chain employs TRBV6-6 and TRBJ2-7; D gene ambiguous. The germline V gene has CDR1 MNHNY and CDR2 SVGAGI (reference sequence). The CDR3 length is 13 residues. Trimming removed 5 bases from V and 4 bases from J, with 12 bases in between. The CDR3 bases are TGTGCCAGCAGTGGCGGTACAGTATACGAGCAGTACTTC. The encoded protein is CASSGGTVYEQYF.

This clonotype was seen only a few times. This sequence joins TRBV12-3 or TRBV12-4 and TRBJ1-5, with a tentative D call TRBD1 (5 bases). The length of the CDR3 is 15 residues. Deletions cut 6 bases from V and 1 base from J, with 13 bases between. The CDR3 reads CASSTGGTSNQPQHF. DNA of the CDR3: TGTGCCAGCAGCACTGGGGGAACAAGCAATCAGCCCCAGCATTTT.

There are a few counts of this clonotype. The J gene is TRBJ2-7, the V gene TRBV18; 7 positions agree with TRBD2. J gave up 0 bases and V 1 base, and 6 bases lay outside the gene matches. The CDR3 has 16 amino acids. Germline V CDR1 and CDR2: KGHSH, LQKENI. CDR3 sequence (DNA): TGTGCCAGCTCACCACAAAGCGGGATGCTCTCCTACGAGCAGTACTTC. Its protein product is CASSPQSGMLSYEQYF.

The chain employs TRBV6-2 or TRBV6-3 and TRBJ2-7; D gene unclear. The V end lost 0 bases, the J end lost 2 bases, and 14 bases lay between the germline ends. The CDR3 length is 16 residues. In germline, CDR1 is MNHEY, CDR2 SVGEGT. Written as DNA, the CDR3 is TGTGCCAGCAGTTACTCAGTTTTACTGATGACCTACGAGCAGTACTTC. It yields the protein CASSYSVLLMTYEQYF.